The rows below give T cell receptor beta chains drawn from one sample of a study of shared clonotypes between healthy human individuals. Here immunoSEQ multiplex PCR was the method, and the copy in TCRdb shows in-frame clones only, minus some. The sample comprises just over 2,000,000 clones, approximately 94% of which are singletons, and 1.1% rests with the top ten. Sequencing input: naive CD8+ T cells sorted from blood. The receptors derive from a man younger than 30 in good health. The CDR3 runs from the conserved cysteine through the conserved F or W. The D gene is left open where the match is weak. Size is omitted from some rows. Given values are once, few, many or a class for expanded clones.

>TRBD1|TRBV4-1|-|TRBJ2-7
TGCGCCAGCAGCCATCGTGGGGGACAGGGGGCCTCCTACGAGCAGTACTTC
CASSHRGGQGASYEQYF
>-|TRBV11-2|-|TRBJ1-2
TGTGCCAGCACGAACCACGGGGGCGACTATGGCTACACCTTC
CASTNHGGDYGYTF
>TRBD2|TRBV27|-|TRBJ2-7
TGTGCCAGCAGGTTACTAGCGGGGGCTTCCTACGAGCAGTACTTC
CASRLLAGASYEQYF
>-|TRBV2|-|TRBJ2-2
TGTGCCAGCAGTGAGCTGCTAGCGACGGCCGGGGAGCTGTTTTTT
CASSELLATAGELFF
>-|TRBV27|-|TRBJ1-2
TGTGCCAGCAGTTCGATGGGACCAAGTAACGGCTACACCTTC
CASSSMGPSNGYTF
>TRBD1|TRBV6-6|-|TRBJ1-1
TGTGCCAGCAGAAAGACAGGGACGGGCACTGAAGCTTTCTTT
CASRKTGTGTEAFF
>TRBD1|TRBV6-5|-|TRBJ1-2
TGTGCCAGCAGACAAGTTACAGGGGGCGCTTATGGCTACACCTTC
CASRQVTGGAYGYTF
>-|TRBV7-9|once|TRBJ1-2
TGTGCCAGCAGCTTTCAGGGACTCGACTATGGCTACACCTTC
CASSFQGLDYGYTF
>-|TRBV27|-|TRBJ2-1
TGTGCCAGCAGTTTATCGATGGGGGATGAGCAGTTCTTC
CASSLSMGDEQFF
>-|TRBV5-6|-|TRBJ2-4
TGTGCCAGCAGCTTGAAAGGGTATGATGGCATTCAGTACTTC
CASSLKGYDGIQYF
>-|TRBV6-5|-|TRBJ2-1
TGTGCCAGCAGGAAGGACTCGTCCACCTACAATGAGCAGTTCTTC
CASRKDSSTYNEQFF
>-|TRBV14|-|TRBJ2-5
TGTGCCAGCAGCCAAGGAACTGGGGAGACCCAGTACTTC
CASSQGTGETQYF
>-|TRBV5-1|-|TRBJ1-6
TGCGCCAGCAGCTTAAGTGCAGTCCTAGGTTCACCCCTCCACTTT
CASSLSAVLGSPLHF
>-|TRBV10-2|-|TRBJ2-7
TGCGCCAGCAGTGAGCCCGGAGGCGGGTACGAGCAGTACTTC
CASSEPGGGYEQYF
>-|TRBV5-8|few|TRBJ2-1
TGTGCCAGCAGCCGATGGGACGGCCGATTTGACAATGAGCAGTTCTTC
CASSRWDGRFDNEQFF
>TRBD1|TRBV30|-|TRBJ2-7
TGTGCCTGGAGTGTAGACAGGGGGTTCCACGAGCAGTACTTC
CAWSVDRGFHEQYF
>TRBD2|TRBV28|-|TRBJ2-7
TGTGCCAGCAGTGGTGGGGGACTAGCGGGAGCCTACGAGCAGTACTTC
CASSGGGLAGAYEQYF
>-|TRBV6-1|-|TRBJ2-2
TGTGCCAGCAGTGACAAGGGAGCCACCGGGGAGCTGTTTTTT
CASSDKGATGELFF
>-|TRBV13|-|TRBJ2-3
TGTGCCAGTACAGCGTCTAGCACAGATACGCAGTATTTT
CASTASSTDTQYF
>-|TRBV6-6|-|TRBJ2-3
TGTGCCAGCAGTTTTTTGGGAGATACGCAGTATTTT
CASSFLGDTQYF
>-|TRBV13|-|TRBJ2-7
TGTGCCAGCAGCGCGGGGACCTACGAGCAGTACTTC
CASSAGTYEQYF
>-|TRBV7-6|-|TRBJ2-3
TGTGCCAGCAGGAAACTGGCGCTTTACACAGATACGCAGTATTTT
CASRKLALYTDTQYF
>-|TRBV14|-|TRBJ2-5
TGTGCCAGCAGCCAATTCAGGGGTTCCCAAGAGACCCAGTACTTC
CASSQFRGSQETQYF
>TRBD1|TRBV6-6|-|TRBJ1-5
TGTGCCAGCAGTTACCGTGACAGGGCCAGCAATCAGCCCCAGCATTTT
CASSYRDRASNQPQHF
>-|TRBV5-1|-|TRBJ2-7
TGCGCCAGCAGCTTGGCAGACGGAGCGACCTACGAGCAGTACTTC
CASSLADGATYEQYF
>-|TRBV11-3|-|TRBJ2-7
TGTGCCAGCAGCTTAGGGGTTCGTGGGGACGAGCAGTACTTC
CASSLGVRGDEQYF
>-|TRBV9|-|TRBJ1-3
TGTGCCAGCAGCGCCTCCGGGACGGCTTCTGGAAACACCATATATTTT
CASSASGTASGNTIYF
>-|TRBV28|-|TRBJ2-2
TGTGCCAGCACTCCCCCCGGGGTCGGGACCGGGGAGCTGTTTTTT
CASTPPGVGTGELFF
>-|TRBV28|-|TRBJ2-7
TGTGCCAGCAGTTTTGCGCTCGAGCAGTACTTC
CASSFALEQYF